A selection of T cell receptor beta chains follows, all from one sample in a study of blood T cell dynamics during melanoma immunotherapy. The data were produced by immunoSEQ multiplex PCR, yet TCRdb's version contains in-frame clones alone and is incomplete. This sample has around 13,000 clones, with around nine tenths found just once. The material was blood, obtained from a patient treated with checkpoint blockade. The receptors were gathered from a human donor with melanoma. CDR3s include the opening cysteine and the closing phenylalanine or tryptophan. Each record gives: V gene, J gene, D gene, CDR3 protein. The D gene is left open where the match is weak.

v_call: TRBV6-5
j_call: TRBJ1-1
d_call: TRBD1
cdr3_aa: CASSLQGARTFF

v_call: TRBV7-9
j_call: TRBJ2-3
d_call: TRBD1
cdr3_aa: CASSPDNWDRGFTDTQYF

v_call: TRBV27
j_call: TRBJ1-5
d_call: -
cdr3_aa: CASSSRDPNQPQHF

v_call: TRBV9
j_call: TRBJ1-1
d_call: TRBD1
cdr3_aa: CASSGGQGETEAFF

v_call: TRBV11-2
j_call: TRBJ2-7
d_call: -
cdr3_aa: CASSLASKYEQYF

v_call: TRBV6-6
j_call: TRBJ2-3
d_call: TRBD2
cdr3_aa: CASRRLAGADTQYF

v_call: TRBV28
j_call: TRBJ2-7
d_call: TRBD2
cdr3_aa: CASRLAGLSSYEQYF

v_call: TRBV4-3
j_call: TRBJ2-2
d_call: TRBD2
cdr3_aa: CASSPGLAGTGELFF

v_call: TRBV15
j_call: TRBJ1-2
d_call: -
cdr3_aa: CATSREPAYGYTF

v_call: TRBV7-9
j_call: TRBJ1-5
d_call: -
cdr3_aa: CASSFNSPNQPQHF

v_call: TRBV7-3
j_call: TRBJ1-1
d_call: -
cdr3_aa: CASSLTGSATEAFF

v_call: TRBV19
j_call: TRBJ2-7
d_call: -
cdr3_aa: CASSRPGDPNEQYF

v_call: TRBV25-1
j_call: TRBJ2-7
d_call: -
cdr3_aa: CASSGSRTPYEPYF

v_call: TRBV18
j_call: TRBJ2-1
d_call: -
cdr3_aa: CASSDTQGRNEQFF

v_call: TRBV2
j_call: TRBJ1-2
d_call: -
cdr3_aa: CASSEGGKGDYGYTF

v_call: TRBV4-3
j_call: TRBJ1-1
d_call: -
cdr3_aa: CASSQAKIMNTEAFF

v_call: TRBV20-1
j_call: TRBJ1-2
d_call: -
cdr3_aa: CSASRASQYTF

v_call: TRBV5-1
j_call: TRBJ2-1
d_call: TRBD2
cdr3_aa: CASSLASGYNEQFF

v_call: TRBV7-8
j_call: TRBJ1-1
d_call: TRBD1
cdr3_aa: CASSNRQGRTEAFF

v_call: TRBV7-9
j_call: TRBJ2-7
d_call: -
cdr3_aa: CASSLASTGRYEQYF

v_call: TRBV6-5
j_call: TRBJ2-5
d_call: -
cdr3_aa: CASNRKGSRETQYF

v_call: TRBV14
j_call: TRBJ2-1
d_call: -
cdr3_aa: CASSHDWRNEQFF

v_call: TRBV11-2
j_call: TRBJ2-5
d_call: -
cdr3_aa: CASSFSIGQQETQYF

v_call: TRBV18
j_call: TRBJ1-1
d_call: -
cdr3_aa: CASSPDSGGEAFF

v_call: TRBV27
j_call: TRBJ2-2
d_call: -
cdr3_aa: CASSLGQRNTGELFF

v_call: TRBV19
j_call: TRBJ1-5
d_call: -
cdr3_aa: CASSLEGHNQPQHF

v_call: TRBV7-9
j_call: TRBJ1-3
d_call: -
cdr3_aa: CASSLRGSGNTIYF